These T cell receptor beta chains were read from a single sample in a study of metastatic and nonmetastatic thyroid tumors. TCRdb ran MiXCR on the PCR reads. The sample consists of about 13,000 clones, approximately 26% of them appearing once. The specimen was tumor tissue. The receptors were sampled from a female donor with papillary thyroid cancer or a benign thyroid nodule (not recorded which). Some clones in this sample may be carry-over from other donors' samples. Each CDR3 is given with its conserved first and last residue. D genes are given only for firm matches. Not all rows give a size; the values are once, few, many and, for expanded clones, a class.

D,size,J,V,CDR3,DNA
TRBD2,medium-sized,TRBJ2-1,TRBV27,CASSLLHMTMSGRANEQFF,TGTGCCAGCAGTTTATTACATATGACAATGAGCGGGAGAGCAAATGAGCAGTTCTTC
TRBD1,NA,TRBJ1-6,TRBV6-1,CASSPGGAISSPLHF,TGTGCCAGCAGTCCAGGGGGGGCGATTAGTTCACCCCTCCACTTT
NA,few,TRBJ2-7,TRBV27,CARLVGIHEQYF,TGTGCCAGACTAGTGGGCATCCACGAGCAGTACTTC
NA,NA,TRBJ1-1,TRBV11-2,CASRREMNTEAFF,TGTGCCAGCAGGAGGGAGATGAACACTGAAGCTTTCTTT
NA,NA,TRBJ2-2,TRBV27,CVSRKVFTGELFF,TGTGTCAGCAGAAAGGTGTTCACCGGGGAGCTGTTTTTT
NA,many,TRBJ1-1,TRBV19,CASTRARTGAFF,TGTGCCAGTACGCGGGCGAGGACTGGAGCTTTCTTT
TRBD2,NA,TRBJ2-3,TRBV7-3,CASSPSSSGSF,TGTGCCAGCAGCCCGTCCTCTAGCGGGAGTTTT
NA,NA,TRBJ1-1,TRBV6-5,CASSLRGGGTEAFF,TGTGCCAGCAGTTTAAGAGGAGGGGGCACTGAAGCTTTCTTT
TRBD1,many,TRBJ1-1,TRBV5-1,CASSALQGADTEAFF,TGCGCCAGCAGCGCACTTCAGGGGGCGGACACTGAAGCTTTCTTT
NA,many,TRBJ2-5,TRBV5-4,CASSLEVETQYF,TGTGCCAGCAGCTTGGAGGTGGAGACCCAGTACTTC
NA,many,TRBJ2-1,TRBV5-8,CASSSELQYDEQFF,TGTGCCAGCAGCTCGGAGTTACAATACGATGAGCAGTTCTTC
TRBD2,NA,TRBJ2-2,TRBV19,CASSPDLAGGVKSGELFF,TGTGCCAGTAGTCCCGATCTAGCGGGAGGGGTAAAGTCCGGGGAGCTGTTTTTT
NA,many,TRBJ1-5,TRBV2,CASSAVRTGSNQPQHF,TGTGCCAGCAGTGCCGTACGGACGGGTAGCAATCAGCCCCAGCATTTT
NA,NA,TRBJ1-2,TRBV12-3/TRBV12-4,CASRHDTHYGYTF,TGTGCCAGCAGACACGACACCCACTATGGCTACACCTTC
TRBD2,many,TRBJ2-3,TRBV7-2,CASSLTSGRTDTQYF,TGTGCCAGCAGCCTGACTAGCGGGAGAACAGATACGCAGTATTTT
NA,NA,TRBJ2-7,TRBV2,CAYSRVTTYEQYF,TGTGCCTATTCTCGGGTGACTACCTACGAGCAGTACTTC
NA,NA,TRBJ2-5,TRBV19,CASSISDQETQYF,TGTGCCAGTAGTATTAGCGACCAAGAGACCCAGTACTTC
NA,many,TRBJ2-4,TRBV6-1,CASTVLKGRVAKNIQYF,TGTGCCAGCACCGTCCTAAAGGGTAGGGTTGCCAAAAACATTCAGTACTTC
NA,once,TRBJ1-1,TRBV2,CASSAGGRNTEAFF,TGTGCCAGCAGCGCCGGGGGACGGAACACTGAAGCTTTCTTT
NA,medium-sized,TRBJ2-7,TRBV30,CAWSSDAYEQYF,TGTGCCTGGAGTTCCGATGCCTACGAGCAGTACTTC
NA,few,TRBJ1-1,TRBV6-1,CAGKGTGGDPESFF,TGTGCCGGCAAGGGTACGGGTGGGGACCCTGAATCTTTCTTT
NA,many,TRBJ1-2,TRBV11-2,CASSLSTGHYGYTF,TGTGCCAGCAGCCTTAGTACAGGGCACTATGGCTACACCTTC
NA,many,TRBJ2-5,TRBV29-1,CSGLTAQETQYF,TGCAGCGGACTGACAGCCCAAGAGACCCAGTACTTC
NA,medium-sized,TRBJ1-1,TRBV12-3/TRBV12-4,CASSDPHRGNTEAFF,TGTGCCAGCAGTGACCCCCACCGCGGGAACACTGAAGCTTTCTTT
TRBD2,once,TRBJ2-7,TRBV20-1,CSASMRGGPYEQYF,TGCAGTGCTAGTATGCGGGGGGGGCCCTACGAGCAGTACTTC
NA,medium-sized,TRBJ1-2,TRBV6-1,CASRLQTDYGYTF,TGTGCCAGCAGGCTACAGACAGACTATGGCTACACCTTC
NA,NA,TRBJ1-2,TRBV2,CASSEGTVPCAYTF,TGTGCCAGCAGTGAGGGTACGGTCCCCTGTGCCTACACCTTC
TRBD2,many,TRBJ2-7,TRBV5-5,CASSLAGLAGSYEQYF,TGTGCCAGCAGCTTGGCCGGACTAGCGGGGTCCTACGAGCAGTACTTC
TRBD1,few,TRBJ1-2,TRBV28,CASSLTGDYGYTF,TGTGCCAGCAGTTTAACAGGGGACTATGGCTACACCTTC
NA,many,TRBJ2-2,TRBV10-3,CAITTDGYTGELFF,TGTGCCATCACCACGGACGGATACACCGGGGAGCTGTTTTTT
TRBD2,NA,TRBJ2-2,TRBV6-1,CSSGLAGAGEPFF,TGTTCCAGTGGACTAGCGGGAGCCGGGGAGCCGTTTTTT
NA,medium-sized,TRBJ2-1,TRBV7-2,CASSLAPEQFF,TGTGCCAGCAGCTTAGCCCCGGAGCAGTTCTTC
NA,NA,TRBJ1-1,TRBV12-3/TRBV12-4,CASILALIGLRVLEAFF,TGTGCCAGCATTTTAGCGCTAATAGGGCTAAGGGTGCTTGAAGCCTTCTTT
NA,many,TRBJ1-2,TRBV4-1,CASSPTQVEIYGYTF,TGCGCCAGCAGCCCCACCCAGGTAGAGATCTATGGCTACACCTTC
NA,once,TRBJ1-1,TRBV11-2,CASSLAGANTEAFF,TGTGCCAGCAGCTTAGCAGGGGCGAACACTGAAGCTTTCTTT
NA,few,TRBJ2-2,TRBV10-3,CAITTGTAINTGELFF,TGTGCCATCACTACGGGAACAGCAATTAACACCGGGGAGCTGTTTTTT
NA,many,TRBJ2-5,TRBV5-6,CASSPGWGPGETQYF,TGTGCCAGCAGCCCGGGGTGGGGACCCGGGGAGACCCAGTACTTC
NA,medium-sized,TRBJ2-7,TRBV20-1,CSAYQGATNEQYF,TGCAGTGCTTACCAGGGAGCTACGAACGAGCAGTACTTC
NA,many,TRBJ1-5,TRBV12-3/TRBV12-4,CASSAREGVQPQHF,TGTGCCAGCAGCGCTCGGGAGGGAGTGCAGCCCCAGCATTTT
TRBD2,many,TRBJ2-3,TRBV10-2,CASSLVAGPSDTQYF,TGCGCAAGCAGCTTGGTAGCGGGCCCGTCAGATACGCAGTATTTT
NA,many,TRBJ2-1,TRBV28,CASSLLWIYRSYNEQFF,TGTGCCAGCAGTTTACTCTGGATTTACAGGTCCTACAATGAGCAGTTCTTC
NA,NA,TRBJ1-2,TRBV11-2,CASSSPRGNYGYTF,TGTGCCAGCAGCTCCCCACGGGGGAACTATGGCTACACCTTC
TRBD2,many,TRBJ2-4,TRBV19,CASSATSLAKNIQYF,TGTGCCAGTAGCGCGACTAGCCTGGCCAAAAACATTCAGTACTTC
TRBD2,NA,TRBJ2-7,TRBV4-3,CASSQESGGRFFGEQYF,TGCGCCAGCAGCCAAGAGTCGGGGGGGCGCTTCTTTGGTGAGCAGTACTTC
NA,NA,TRBJ1-1,TRBV6-1,CASRVQGFFTEAFF,TGTGCCAGCAGAGTTCAGGGGTTTTTTACTGAAGCTTTCTTT
TRBD1,few,TRBJ2-1,TRBV2,CAVKGTDSYNEQFF,TGTGCCGTGAAAGGGACAGATTCCTACAATGAGCAGTTCTTC
NA,NA,TRBJ2-1,TRBV20-1,CIASPFQKGGNEQFF,TGCATTGCTAGTCCCTTTCAGAAGGGGGGGAATGAGCAGTTCTTC
NA,many,TRBJ2-1,TRBV2,CASSSEGGDNEQFF,TGTGCCAGCAGCTCGGAAGGCGGGGACAATGAGCAGTTCTTC
TRBD2,NA,TRBJ2-3,TRBV4-1,CASSQDAGASTDTQYF,TGCGCCAGCAGCCAAGACGCGGGAGCCTCAACAGATACGCAGTATTTT
NA,many,TRBJ2-3,TRBV20-1,CSAIAASTDTQYF,TGCAGTGCTATAGCGGCTAGCACAGATACGCAGTATTTT
NA,many,TRBJ1-3,TRBV20-1,CSARESQGNTIYF,TGCAGTGCTAGAGAATCCCAAGGAAACACCATATATTTT
NA,NA,TRBJ2-2,TRBV20-1,CSATGTPNTGELFF,TGCAGTGCAACCGGGACCCCGAACACCGGGGAGCTGTTTTTT
NA,many,TRBJ1-5,TRBV20-1,CSARGGQGNQPQHF,TGCAGTGCTAGAGGGGGTCAGGGCAATCAGCCCCAGCATTTT